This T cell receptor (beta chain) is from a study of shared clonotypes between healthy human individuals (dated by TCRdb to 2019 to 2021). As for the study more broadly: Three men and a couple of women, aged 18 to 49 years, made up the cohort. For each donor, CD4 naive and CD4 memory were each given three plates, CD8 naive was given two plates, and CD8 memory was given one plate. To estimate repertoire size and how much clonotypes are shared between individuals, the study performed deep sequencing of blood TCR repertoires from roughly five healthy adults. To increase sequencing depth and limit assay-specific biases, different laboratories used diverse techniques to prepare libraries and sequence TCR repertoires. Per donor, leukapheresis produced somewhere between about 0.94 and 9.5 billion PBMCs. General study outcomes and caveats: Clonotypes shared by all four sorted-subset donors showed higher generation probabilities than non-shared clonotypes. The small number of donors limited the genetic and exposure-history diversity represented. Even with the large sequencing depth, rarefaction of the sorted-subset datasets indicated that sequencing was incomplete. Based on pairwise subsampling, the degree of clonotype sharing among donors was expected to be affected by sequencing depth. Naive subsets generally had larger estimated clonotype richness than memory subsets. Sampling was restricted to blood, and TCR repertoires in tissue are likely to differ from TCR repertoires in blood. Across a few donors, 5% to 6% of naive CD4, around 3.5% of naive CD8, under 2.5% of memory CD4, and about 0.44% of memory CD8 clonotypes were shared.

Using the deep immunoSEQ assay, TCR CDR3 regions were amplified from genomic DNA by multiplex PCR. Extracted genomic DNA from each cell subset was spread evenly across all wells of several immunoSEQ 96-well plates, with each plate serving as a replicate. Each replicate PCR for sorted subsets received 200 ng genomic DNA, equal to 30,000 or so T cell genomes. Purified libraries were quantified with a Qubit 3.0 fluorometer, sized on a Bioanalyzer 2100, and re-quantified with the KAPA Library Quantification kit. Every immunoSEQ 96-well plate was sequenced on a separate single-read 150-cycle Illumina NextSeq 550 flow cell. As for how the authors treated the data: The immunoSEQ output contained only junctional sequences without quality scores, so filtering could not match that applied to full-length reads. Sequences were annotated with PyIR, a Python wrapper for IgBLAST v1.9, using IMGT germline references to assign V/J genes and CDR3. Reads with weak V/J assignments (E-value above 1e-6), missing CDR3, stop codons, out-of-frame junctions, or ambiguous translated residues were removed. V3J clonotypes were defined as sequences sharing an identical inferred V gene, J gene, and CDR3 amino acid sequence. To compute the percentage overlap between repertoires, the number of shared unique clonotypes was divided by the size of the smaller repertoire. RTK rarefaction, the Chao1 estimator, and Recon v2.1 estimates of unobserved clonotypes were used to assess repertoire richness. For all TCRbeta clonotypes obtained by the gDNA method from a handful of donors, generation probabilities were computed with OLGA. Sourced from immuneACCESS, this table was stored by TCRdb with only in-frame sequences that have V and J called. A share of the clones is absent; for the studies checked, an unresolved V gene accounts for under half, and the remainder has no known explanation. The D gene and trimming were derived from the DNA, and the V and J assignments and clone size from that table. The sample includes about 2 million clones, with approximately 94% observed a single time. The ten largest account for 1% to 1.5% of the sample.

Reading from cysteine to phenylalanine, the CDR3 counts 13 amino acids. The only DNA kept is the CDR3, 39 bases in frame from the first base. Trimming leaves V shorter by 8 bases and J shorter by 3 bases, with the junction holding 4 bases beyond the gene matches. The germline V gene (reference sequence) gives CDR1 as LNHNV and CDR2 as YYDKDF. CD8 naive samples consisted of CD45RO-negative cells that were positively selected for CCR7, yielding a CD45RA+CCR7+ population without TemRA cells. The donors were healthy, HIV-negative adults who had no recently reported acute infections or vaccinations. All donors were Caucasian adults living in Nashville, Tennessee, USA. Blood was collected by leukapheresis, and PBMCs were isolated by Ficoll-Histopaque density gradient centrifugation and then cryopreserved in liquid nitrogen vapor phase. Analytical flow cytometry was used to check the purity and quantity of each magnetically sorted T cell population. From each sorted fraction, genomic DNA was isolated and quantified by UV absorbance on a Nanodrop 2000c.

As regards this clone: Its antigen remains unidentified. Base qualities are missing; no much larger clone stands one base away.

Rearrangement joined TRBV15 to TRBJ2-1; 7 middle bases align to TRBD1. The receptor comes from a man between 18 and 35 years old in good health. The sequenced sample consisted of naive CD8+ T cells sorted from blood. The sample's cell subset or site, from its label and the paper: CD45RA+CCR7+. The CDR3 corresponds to CATWDSLYNEQFF. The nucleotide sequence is TGTGCCACCTGGGACAGCCTCTACAATGAGCAGTTCTTC.